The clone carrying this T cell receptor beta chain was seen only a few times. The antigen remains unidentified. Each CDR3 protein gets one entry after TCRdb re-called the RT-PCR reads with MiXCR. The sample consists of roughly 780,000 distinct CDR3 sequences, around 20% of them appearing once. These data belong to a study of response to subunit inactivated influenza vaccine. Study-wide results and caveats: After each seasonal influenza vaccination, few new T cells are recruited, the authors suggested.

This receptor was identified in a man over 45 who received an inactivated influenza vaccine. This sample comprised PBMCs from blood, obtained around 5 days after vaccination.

Written as DNA, the CDR3 is TGCAGTGCTAGAACATTAGGACAGGGAACGGGAGAGACCCAGTACTTC. This gives the protein CSARTLGQGTGETQYF. The rearrangement joins TRBV20-1 to TRBJ2-5; 8 bases are shared with TRBD1. This CDR3 region has 16 residues. The trim removed 2 bases at V and 4 bases at J, leaving 12 bases unmatched. Per the germline V gene, CDR1 is DFQATT and CDR2 is SNEGSKA (reference sequence).